These 27 T cell receptor beta chains came from one sample sequenced in a study of T cells in localized non-small cell lung cancer. Data came from immunoSEQ multiplex PCR; TCRdb stores just in-frame clones and leaves some out. This table holds roughly 58,000 clones, around 81% found once. This sample comprised PBMCs, obtained before any cancer treatment. The receptors come from a man aged 40 to 75 with stage II lung adenocarcinoma.

The J gene is TRBJ2-1, the V gene TRBV11-3, with 9 bases identical to TRBD2. V lost 3 bases, J lost 3 bases, and 6 bases stayed unmatched. Germline values: CDR1 SGHNT, CDR2 YENEEA. The CDR3 extends over 16 amino acids. The CDR3 DNA sequence: TGTGCCAGCAGCTTTGGGCTAGCGGGGAACTACAATGAGCAGTTCTTC. This gives the protein CASSFGLAGNYNEQFF.

The chain carries TRBV7-9 and TRBJ2-7; 9 bases match TRBD1. The germline V gene encodes CDR1 SEHNR and CDR2 FQNEAQ (reference sequence). Trimming removed 5 bases from V and 2 bases from J; junction bases left unmatched: 7. This CDR3 has 15 residues. CDR3 sequence (DNA): TGTGCCAGCAGCGCCTCGGGACAGGGCCCCTACGAGCAGTACTTC. Translated, it gives CASSASGQGPYEQYF.

V usage is TRBV15 and J usage is TRBJ2-4; D is ambiguous. CDR1 is LNHNV and CDR2 is YYDKDF in the germline V gene (reference sequence). The CDR3 is 15 amino acids. Between the trimmed V and J ends, which lost 0 bases and 5 bases, there was a span of 11 bases. CDR3 sequence: CATSREGYGENIQYF. CDR3 in DNA: TGTGCCACCAGCAGAGAAGGGTACGGAGAAAACATTCAGTACTTC.

This chain links TRBV7-2 with TRBJ2-1, with 7 bases lining up with TRBD2. Trimming removed 5 bases from V and 8 bases from J; junction bases left unmatched: 12. CDR3 length: 15 amino acids. The germline gives CDR1 SGHTA, CDR2 FQGNSA. The CDR3: CASSLLFSGGDEQFF. The CDR3 DNA reads TGTGCCAGCAGCCTCCTTTTCTCTGGGGGGGATGAGCAGTTCTTC. Drawing the rest from reference TRBV7-2 and TRBJ2-1, the complete variable domain is GAGVSQSPSNKVTEKGKDVELRCDPISGHTALYWYRQSLGQGLEFLIYFQGNSAPDKSGLPSDRFSAERTGGSVSTLTIQRTQQEDSAVYLCASSLLFSGGDEQFFGPGTRLTVL.

This chain links TRBV27 with TRBJ2-1, with 7 bases identical to TRBD2. The junction had 6 bases not matched to a gene; V was cut back by 7 bases and J by 0 bases. The CDR3 loop spans 15 amino acids. In germline, CDR1 is MNHEY, CDR2 SMNVEV (reference sequence). The CDR3 sequence is CASTLSSGSYNEQFF. The CDR3 DNA follows: TGTGCCAGCACTTTGTCTAGCGGCTCCTACAATGAGCAGTTCTTC.

For the CDR3, the DNA is TGTGCCAGCAGTGAAGCTGGGCTAGCGGGAGGCTTAGAGACCCAGTACTTC. As protein: CASSEAGLAGGLETQYF. The rearrangement joins TRBV2 to TRBJ2-5; the match to TRBD2 covers 11 bases. Germline CDR1 SNHLY, CDR2 FYNNEI. J gave up 4 bases and V 0 bases, and 7 bases lay outside the gene matches. The CDR3 consists of 17 residues.

The J gene is TRBJ1-2, the V gene TRBV5-6; D is unresolved. Trimming shortened V by 0 bases and J by 0 bases, and 9 bases separated the two germline ends. Germline CDR1 is SGHDT and CDR2 is YYEEEE. This CDR3 contains 15 residues. As DNA, the CDR3 is TGTGCCAGCAGCTTGGGGCAGATCTCTAACTATGGCTACACCTTC. This sequence encodes CASSLGQISNYGYTF.

This clone was seen only a few times. V gene TRBV19 combines with J gene TRBJ1-3, with D possibly matching TRBD1 (5 bases). The CDR3 contains 15 residues. The V end was cut by 5 bases, the J end by 2 bases, with 13 bases between. The V gene's germline CDR1 is LNHDA and CDR2 SQIVND (reference sequence). CDR3 region: CASSSDRRTGNTIYF. DNA for the CDR3: TGTGCCAGTAGTTCCGACAGAAGAACTGGAAACACCATATATTTT.

In this sample, this clone turned up a few times. This chain uses TRBV5-6 with TRBJ2-1, with 11 bases identical to TRBD2. The length of the CDR3 is 15 residues. V was clipped by 4 bases and J by 6 bases; unmatched bases: 6. Germline CDR1 is SGHDT and CDR2 is YYEEEE. CDR3 residues: CASSMTSGNLNEQFF. The CDR3 region has the DNA TGTGCCAGCAGCATGACTAGCGGGAATCTCAATGAGCAGTTCTTC.

Only a few counts were recorded for this clone. The chain recombines TRBV21-1 with TRBJ1-1; the D call TRBD1 from the table was never checked on the DNA. TRBV21-1 counts as a pseudogene. The CDR3 runs to 16 residues. The CDR3 nucleotides read TGTGCCAGCAGCAAAGTCGGCAGGGGGCTGAACACTGAAGCTTTCTTT. It yields the protein CASSKVGRGLNTEAFF.

This rearrangement joins TRBV7-2 to TRBJ2-7; D uncertain. The CDR3 is 13 amino acids. Trimming pared 5 bases from V and 3 bases from J, leaving 11 bases between. CDR1 and CDR2 from the germline V gene are SGHTA and FQGNSA. The CDR3 reads CASSTGNDYEQYF. The CDR3 DNA reads TGTGCCAGCAGCACTGGGAACGACTACGAGCAGTACTTC.

V usage is TRBV5-4 and J usage is TRBJ1-4; D not certain. The germline V and J ends were trimmed by 1 base and 3 bases, with 13 bases remaining between them. Germline-derived CDR1 and CDR2 are SGHNT and YYREEE (reference sequence). The CDR3 is 16 amino acids. CDR3 sequence: CASSLKGFQANEKLFF. The DNA for the CDR3 is TGTGCCAGCAGCTTGAAAGGGTTTCAGGCTAATGAAAAACTGTTTTTT. Full variable domain (rest looked up from reference TRBV5-4 and TRBJ1-4): ETGVTQSPTHLIKTRGQQVTLRCSSQSGHNTVSWYQQALGQGPQFIFQYYREEENGRGNFPPRFSGLQFPNYSSELNVNALELDDSALYLCASSLKGFQANEKLFFGSGTQLSVL.

The chain couples TRBV19 to TRBJ2-2; no firm D call. The CDR3 contains 16 residues. Trimming pared 5 bases from V and 1 base from J, leaving 14 bases between. The germline gives CDR1 LNHDA, CDR2 SQIVND (reference sequence). CDR3 nucleotides: TGTGCCAGTAGTTCACTTATCTTTGTGAACACCGGGGAGCTGTTTTTT. It codes for CASSSLIFVNTGELFF.

This clone has just a few counts. This chain uses TRBV6-5 with TRBJ1-1; 7 bases line up with TRBD1. Germline V gene sequence: CDR1 MNHEY, CDR2 SVGAGI. The CDR3 totals 15 residues. V shed 0 bases and J 6 bases; nucleotides not matched to a gene: 7. The CDR3 here is CASSYSGQPEAEAFF. The CDR3 nucleotides are TGTGCCAGCAGTTACTCGGGACAGCCGGAGGCTGAAGCTTTCTTT.

There are a few counts of this clone. This chain uses TRBV6-5 with TRBJ1-1; 8 bases are shared with TRBD1. Germline loops: CDR1 MNHEY, CDR2 SVGAGI. V shed 6 bases, J shed 8 bases, and the junction held 11 bases outside the gene matches. The CDR3 contains 14 residues. In nucleotides, the CDR3 is TGTGCCAGCAGAAAACAGGGGGGGTTCTTGGAAGCTTTCTTT. Translation: CASRKQGGFLEAFF.

This clone was observed once. The chain is built from TRBV5-1 and TRBJ2-5, with 10 bases lining up with TRBD2. CDR3 size: 14 residues. Germline CDR1 and CDR2: SGHRS and YFSETQ. V lost 0 bases and J lost 4; bases outside the gene matches: 0. The chain's CDR3 is CASSLGTSGETQYF. The CDR3 nucleotides read TGCGCCAGCAGCTTGGGGACTAGCGGAGAGACCCAGTACTTC.

J is TRBJ1-1 and V is TRBV7-3; 9 positions agree with TRBD1. This CDR3 region has 13 residues. Germline loops: CDR1 SGHTA, CDR2 FQGTGA. The junction had 3 bases not matched to a gene; V was cut back by 6 bases and J by 4 bases. The CDR3 nucleotides read TGTGCCAGCAGACGACAGGGGGGCACTGAAGCTTTCTTT. This encodes CASRRQGGTEAFF.

V gene TRBV19 combines with J gene TRBJ2-1; TRBD2 aligns across 10 bases. After removal of 5 bases from V and 0 bases from J, the junction contained 10 bases not matched to a gene. CDR1 is LNHDA, CDR2 SQIVND, per germline (reference sequence). The CDR3 totals 18 residues. The CDR3 DNA reads as TGTGCCAGTAGTCGCCGGCTAGCGGGAGAACCCTCCTACAATGAGCAGTTCTTC. It specifies CASSRRLAGEPSYNEQFF.

As DNA, the CDR3 is TGCAGCGTCGAGCCGACGGGACAGGGTACCTACGAGCAGTACTTC. Translating gives CSVEPTGQGTYEQYF. The V call is TRBV29-1, the J call TRBJ2-7; 9 bases align to TRBD1. CDR3 length: 15 residues. V was clipped by 6 bases and J by 2 bases; unmatched bases: 11. The germline V gene has CDR1 SQVTM and CDR2 ANQGSEA.

This chain links TRBV29-1 with TRBJ1-2, with 7 bases that match TRBD1. The CDR3 loop spans 13 amino acids. With V trimmed by 5 bases and J by 3 bases, 6 bases remained unmatched. In germline, CDR1 is SQVTM, CDR2 ANQGSEA. The CDR3 here is CSVRDRDHYGYTF. The CDR3 bases are TGCAGCGTTCGTGACAGGGACCACTATGGCTACACCTTC.

The chain recombines TRBV7-2 with TRBJ2-3, with 9 bases that match TRBD2. The germline CDR1 and CDR2 sequences are SGHTA and FQGNSA. V shed 2 bases, J shed 0 bases, and the junction held 3 bases outside the gene matches. CDR3 size: 16 residues. The CDR3 here is CASSLIAGDSTDTQYF. DNA of the CDR3: TGTGCCAGCAGCTTAATAGCGGGGGACAGCACAGATACGCAGTATTTT.

This clone was counted between two and nine times. V is TRBV5-5 and J is TRBJ1-1; no clear D gene. V was trimmed by 2 bases and J by 1 base, leaving 6 bases between them. The CDR3 is 13 residues long. Germline loops: CDR1 SGHKS, CDR2 YYEKEE (reference sequence). The CDR3 loop reads CASSLGGNTEAFF. The CDR3, as DNA: TGTGCCAGCAGCTTAGGTGGGAACACTGAAGCTTTCTTT.

This clone was detected many times. The genes are TRBV4-2 and TRBJ2-2; 8 bases match TRBD2. This CDR3 comprises 16 residues. Germline V gene lookup returns CDR1 LGHNA and CDR2 YNFKEQ. With 0 bases clipped from V and 4 bases from J, the junction kept 4 bases outside the gene matches. The CDR3 region has the DNA TGTGCCAGCAGCCAAGATGACCGGGAGGGCACCGGGGAGCTGTTTTTT. Its translation: CASSQDDREGTGELFF.

The chain is built from TRBV29-1 and TRBJ1-1; tentative D call: TRBD1 (5 bases). The CDR3 loop spans 12 amino acids. Germline loops: CDR1 SQVTM, CDR2 ANQGSEA. Trimming cost V 7 bases and J 7 bases, with 16 bases left between them. DNA of the CDR3: TGCAGCGCCGGACACCCCGGGGGTGAAGCTTTCTTT. Translation gives CSAGHPGGEAFF.

The rearrangement uses TRBV27 and TRBJ2-7, with 8 nucleotides matching TRBD1. Germline CDR1 reads MNHEY; CDR2 reads SMNVEV (reference sequence). This CDR3 region has 14 residues. V shed 5 bases, J shed 5 bases, and the junction held 8 bases outside the gene matches. The CDR3 here is CASSPGQGNHEQYF. For the CDR3, the DNA is TGTGCCAGCAGTCCTGGACAGGGTAACCACGAGCAGTACTTC.

The genes are TRBV10-3 and TRBJ1-2; 8 nucleotides match TRBD1. The germline gives CDR1 ENHRY, CDR2 SYGVKD. This CDR3 region has 15 residues. Trimming cost V 11 bases and J 4 bases; bases outside gene matches: 15. The CDR3 sequence: CAVAPLAGGSYGYTF. In DNA form, the CDR3 reads TGTGCCGTCGCGCCGCTAGCAGGGGGCAGCTATGGCTACACCTTC.

The V call is TRBV28, the J call TRBJ2-7; 12 bases fit TRBD1. J lost 4 bases, V lost 6 bases, and 7 bases had no gene match. The germline V gene has CDR1 MDHEN and CDR2 SYDVKM. The CDR3 extends over 15 amino acids. The CDR3 protein is CASRYGTGGIYEQYF. Written as DNA, the CDR3 is TGTGCCAGCAGGTACGGGACAGGGGGCATTTACGAGCAGTACTTC.